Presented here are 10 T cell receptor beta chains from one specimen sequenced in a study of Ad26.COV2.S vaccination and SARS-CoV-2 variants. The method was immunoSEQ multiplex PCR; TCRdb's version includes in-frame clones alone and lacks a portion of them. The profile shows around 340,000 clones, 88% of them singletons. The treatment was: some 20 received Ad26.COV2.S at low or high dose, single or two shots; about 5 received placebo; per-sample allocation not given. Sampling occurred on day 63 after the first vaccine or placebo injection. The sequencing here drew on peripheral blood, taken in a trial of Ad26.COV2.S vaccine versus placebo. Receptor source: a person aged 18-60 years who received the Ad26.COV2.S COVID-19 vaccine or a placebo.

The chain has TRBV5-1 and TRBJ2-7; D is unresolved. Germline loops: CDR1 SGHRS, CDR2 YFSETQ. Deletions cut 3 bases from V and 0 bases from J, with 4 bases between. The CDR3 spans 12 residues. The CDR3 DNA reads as TGCGCCAGCAGCTATAGCTCCTACGAGCAGTACTTC. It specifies CASSYSSYEQYF.

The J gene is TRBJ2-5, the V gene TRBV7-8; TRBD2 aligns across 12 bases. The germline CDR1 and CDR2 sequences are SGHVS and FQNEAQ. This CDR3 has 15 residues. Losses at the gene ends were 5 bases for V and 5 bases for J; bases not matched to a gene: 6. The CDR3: CASSTRLAGVETQYF. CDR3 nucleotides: TGTGCCAGCAGCACGAGACTAGCGGGAGTGGAGACCCAGTACTTC.

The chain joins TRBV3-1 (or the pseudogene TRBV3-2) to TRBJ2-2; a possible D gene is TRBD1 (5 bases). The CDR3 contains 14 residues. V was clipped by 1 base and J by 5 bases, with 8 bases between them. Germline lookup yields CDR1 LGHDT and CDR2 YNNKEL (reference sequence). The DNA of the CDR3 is TGTGCCAGCAGCCAAGTAGGGGAAACCGGGGAGCTGTTTTTT. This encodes CASSQVGETGELFF.

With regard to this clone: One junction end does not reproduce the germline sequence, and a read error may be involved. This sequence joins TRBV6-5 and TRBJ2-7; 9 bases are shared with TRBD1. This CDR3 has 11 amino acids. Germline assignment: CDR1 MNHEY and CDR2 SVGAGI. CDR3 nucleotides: TGTGCCAGCAGACCGACGACAGGGGGTTGCTTC. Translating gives CASRPTTGGCF.

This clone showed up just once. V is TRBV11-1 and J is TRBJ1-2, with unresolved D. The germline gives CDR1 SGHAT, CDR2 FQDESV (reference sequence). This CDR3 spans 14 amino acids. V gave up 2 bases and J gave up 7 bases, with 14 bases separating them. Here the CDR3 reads CASSLKGIRPGYTF. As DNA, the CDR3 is TGTGCCAGCAGCTTAAAGGGAATTCGCCCTGGCTACACCTTC.

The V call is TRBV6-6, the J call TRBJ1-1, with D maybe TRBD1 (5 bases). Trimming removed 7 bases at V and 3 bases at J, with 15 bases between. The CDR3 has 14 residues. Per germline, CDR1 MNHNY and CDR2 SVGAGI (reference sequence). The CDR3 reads CASTRGEPHTEAFF. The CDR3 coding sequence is TGTGCCAGCACCAGAGGGGAACCGCACACTGAAGCTTTCTTT.

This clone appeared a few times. The CDR3 protein is CASSESWEKYEQYF. For the CDR3, the DNA is TGTGCCAGCAGTGAATCTTGGGAAAAGTACGAGCAGTACTTC. The chain combines TRBV25-1 with TRBJ2-7; D not certain. The germline V and J ends were trimmed by 1 base and 4 bases, with 11 bases remaining between them. The CDR3 contains 14 residues. The V gene's germline CDR1 is MGHDK and CDR2 SYGVNS.

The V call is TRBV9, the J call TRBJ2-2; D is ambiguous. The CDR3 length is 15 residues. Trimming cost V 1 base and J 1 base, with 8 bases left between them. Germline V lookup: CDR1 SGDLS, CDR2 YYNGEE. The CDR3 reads CASSVSPMNTGELFF. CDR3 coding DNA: TGTGCCAGCAGCGTATCCCCAATGAACACCGGGGAGCTGTTTTTT.

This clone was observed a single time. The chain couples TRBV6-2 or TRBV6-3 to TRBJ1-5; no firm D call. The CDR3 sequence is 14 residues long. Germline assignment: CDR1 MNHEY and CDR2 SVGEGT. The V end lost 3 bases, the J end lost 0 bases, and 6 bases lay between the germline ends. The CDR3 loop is CASSYGDSNQPQHF. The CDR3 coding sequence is TGTGCCAGCAGTTATGGAGATAGCAATCAGCCCCAGCATTTT.

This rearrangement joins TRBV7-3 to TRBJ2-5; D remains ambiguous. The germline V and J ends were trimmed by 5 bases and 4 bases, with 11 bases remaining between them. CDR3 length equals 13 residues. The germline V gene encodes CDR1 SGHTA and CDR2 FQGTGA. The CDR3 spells CASSPYIGETQYF. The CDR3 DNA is TGTGCCAGCAGCCCGTATATAGGAGAGACCCAGTACTTC.